This TCR beta chain was identified in a study of beta chain features in type 1 diabetes. Study conclusions and caveats: Cells carrying high TCR expression could end up over-represented when cDNA is sequenced.

The investigators reverse transcribed all of the isolated RNA, so they sequenced expressed TCRB transcripts. Assay: immunoSEQ multiplex PCR; the TCRdb copy retains only in-frame clones and omits some. Of 860,000 or so clones in the sample, 15% to 20% were seen once. In its sample, this clone was seen a few times. Its specificity is not known. Via the markers CD45RO/CCR7/CD25/CD127/CD95/CD27, stem cell-like memory, regulatory, central memory and naive CD4+ cells were sorted. Germline V gene data show CDR1 as MNHEY and CDR2 as SMNVEV (reference sequence). V was clipped by 2 bases and J by 6 bases, with 20 bases between them. CDR3 length equals 17 residues.

The receptor was derived from a woman aged 18-35 years in good health. Sequencing used naive CD4+ T cells from blood. The V call is TRBV27, the J call TRBJ1-5; tentatively, D is TRBD1 (5 bases). The CDR3 is CASSLKGAKPGGQPQHF. The CDR3 DNA reads TGTGCCAGCAGTTTAAAAGGGGCCAAACCCGGAGGTCAGCCCCAGCATTTT.